This TCR beta chain was sequenced in a study of beta chain features in type 1 diabetes. Reverse transcription of all isolated RNA meant that expressed TCRB transcripts were sequenced. Profiling relied on immunoSEQ multiplex PCR, and the TCRdb table lists in-frame clones only, not all of them. The sample has approximately 300,000 clones, around 10% seen once. The length of the CDR3 is 19 residues. Germline lookup yields CDR1 LGHNA and CDR2 YSLEER. J gave up 4 bases and V 3 bases, and 19 bases lay outside the gene matches. This clonotype was sampled from a young woman in good health. The genes are TRBV4-3 and TRBJ1-1; the match to TRBD1 covers 8 bases. Sequencing input: naive CD4+ T cells from blood. The CDR3 bases are TGCGCCAGCAGCCATACCTCCGGGACAGGTCGGACCTGGATCACTGAAGCTTTCTTT. Translation gives CASSHTSGTGRTWITEAFF.